The rows below give T cell receptor beta chains drawn from one sample of a study of cytomegalovirus exposure and HLA in healthy donors. Sequencing used immunoSEQ multiplex PCR; TCRdb keeps in-frame clones, though not all of them. The sample has 150,000 to 170,000 clones, 80% seen once. The sample consisted of PBMCs. The receptors here all came from a man aged 30-40 years in good health and CMV-seropositive. Each CDR3 is given with its conserved first and last residue. A D gene is named only where the DNA matches it firmly. Only some rows state a clone size, as once, few, many or a class for expanded clones.

>.|TRBV30|TRBJ2-7|TRBD2
CAWNRLAGNYEQYF
TGTGCCTGGAATAGACTAGCGGGAAACTACGAGCAGTACTTC
>.|TRBV28|TRBJ1-1|.
CASSLWADSMNTEAFF
TGTGCCAGCAGTTTATGGGCAGATTCGATGAACACTGAAGCTTTCTTT
>.|TRBV27|TRBJ2-7|.
CASTPQNSYEQYF
TGTGCCAGCACCCCCCAAAACTCCTACGAGCAGTACTTC
>once|TRBV19|TRBJ1-3|.
CATSPGRSSGNTIYF
TGTGCCACCTCTCCCGGTAGGAGCTCTGGAAACACCATATATTTT
>.|TRBV2|TRBJ2-5|.
CASSPTGGAGLQETQYF
TGTGCCAGCAGTCCTACCGGAGGTGCGGGGCTACAAGAGACCCAGTACTTC
>.|TRBV7-8|TRBJ2-6|.
CASSSRVGGSGANVLTF
TGTGCCAGCAGCTCCAGGGTGGGGGGCTCTGGGGCCAACGTCCTGACTTTC
>few|TRBV30|TRBJ1-1|.
CAWSGYQGTEAFF
TGTGCCTGGAGTGGGTACCAGGGCACTGAAGCTTTCTTT
>.|TRBV5-4|TRBJ2-1|TRBD2
CASSSGLAVVNEQFF
TGTGCCAGCAGCTCAGGACTAGCGGTAGTCAATGAGCAGTTCTTC
>.|TRBV5-1|TRBJ1-4|TRBD1
CASSMGQGSEKLFF
TGCGCCAGCAGTATGGGACAGGGGAGTGAAAAACTGTTTTTT
>.|TRBV30|TRBJ2-1|.
CAWGAPGQFF
TGTGCCTGGGGAGCCCCGGGTCAGTTCTTC
>.|TRBV5-8|TRBJ2-2|TRBD2
CASSSSGRSTSGELFF
TGTGCCAGCAGCTCCAGCGGGAGGTCCACCTCCGGGGAGCTGTTTTTT
>few|TRBV29-1|TRBJ2-7|.
CSVASSRAAYEQYF
TGCAGCGTTGCGTCGTCCAGGGCAGCCTACGAGCAGTACTTC
>.|TRBV2|TRBJ1-2|.
CASSEMGHYGYTF
TGTGCCAGCAGTGAAATGGGCCACTATGGCTACACCTTC
>once|TRBV15|TRBJ2-7|.
CATSATPRISYEQYF
TGTGCCACCAGCGCTACCCCTAGAATCTCCTACGAGCAGTACTTC
>.|TRBV7-2|TRBJ2-3|TRBD2
CASSRQREGRADTQYF
TGTGCCAGCAGCCGGCAGCGGGAGGGCCGGGCAGATACGCAGTATTTT
>.|TRBV18|TRBJ2-5|TRBD2
CASSSGLAEAQETQYF
TGTGCCAGCTCATCGGGACTAGCGGAGGCCCAAGAGACCCAGTACTTC
>.|TRBV29-1|TRBJ2-7|.
CSITKGQHEQYF
TGCAGCATAACGAAGGGACAACACGAGCAGTACTTC
>.|TRBV27|TRBJ2-7|TRBD1
CASSWGQVPPYEQYF
TGTGCCAGCAGTTGGGGACAGGTCCCTCCCTACGAGCAGTACTTC
>.|TRBV5-1|TRBJ2-7|TRBD1
CASSSWSKGARDEQYF
TGCGCCAGCAGCTCTTGGAGTAAGGGGGCCAGGGACGAGCAGTACTTC
>once|TRBV11-1|TRBJ2-7|TRBD2
CASNLGASGGPYEQYF
TGTGCCAGCAACTTAGGGGCTAGCGGGGGGCCCTACGAGCAGTACTTC
>.|TRBV7-6|TRBJ1-5|TRBD1
CASSRSGGDQPQHF
TGTGCCAGCAGCCGCTCAGGGGGCGATCAGCCCCAGCATTTT
>few|TRBV7-8|TRBJ2-3|.
CASSIKRVTTDTQYF
TGTGCCAGCAGCATTAAGCGGGTTACCACAGATACGCAGTATTTT
>few|TRBV2|TRBJ2-2|TRBD1
CASRPGTGFTGELFF
TGTGCCAGCAGACCCGGGACAGGGTTCACCGGGGAGCTGTTTTTT
>.|TRBV5-3|TRBJ2-7|TRBD2
CARSFPGLAGNEQYF
TGTGCCAGAAGCTTTCCCGGACTAGCGGGAAACGAGCAGTACTTC
>.|TRBV19|TRBJ2-4|TRBD2
CASSSSSGRVIENIQYF
TGTGCCAGTAGTTCCTCTAGCGGGAGGGTCATCGAAAACATTCAGTACTTC
>few|TRBV18|TRBJ1-1|TRBD1
CASSLGQGNTEAFF
TGTGCCAGCTCTCTGGGACAGGGCAACACTGAAGCTTTCTTT
>once|TRBV7-2|TRBJ2-3|.
CASSLRVDTQYF
TGTGCCAGCAGCCTTCGGGTGGATACGCAGTATTTT
>once|TRBV5-4|TRBJ2-7|.
CASSPRTDSGYEQYF
TGTGCCAGCAGCCCACGGACGGACTCGGGCTACGAGCAGTACTTC
>.|TRBV28|TRBJ2-7|.
CASSSRASSYEQYF
TGTGCCAGCAGTTCCAGGGCCAGTTCCTACGAGCAGTACTTC
>.|TRBV27|TRBJ2-3|TRBD1
CASRRGQGVSGSTDTQYF
TGTGCCAGCAGAAGAGGACAGGGGGTTAGCGGGAGCACAGATACGCAGTATTTT
>.|TRBV10-3|TRBJ1-2|.
CAITGAEGLGAHTF
TGTGCCATCACTGGGGCGGAAGGATTGGGGGCCCACACCTTC
>.|TRBV4-2|TRBJ1-3|.
CASSQSSRVTGNTIYF
TGTGCCAGCAGCCAATCAAGCAGGGTAACTGGAAACACCATATATTTT
>.|TRBV5-1|TRBJ1-3|TRBD1
CASRQGAFPNTIYF
TGCGCCAGCAGACAGGGGGCTTTTCCAAACACCATATATTTT
>.|TRBV28|TRBJ1-6|TRBD1
CASYRGNSPLHF
TGTGCCAGTTACAGGGGAAATTCACCCCTCCACTTT
>.|TRBV6-1|TRBJ1-1|TRBD1
CAGGTGNTEAFF
TGTGCCGGAGGGACAGGGAACACTGAAGCTTTCTTT
>.|TRBV15|TRBJ2-5|.
CATSSARSETQYF
TGTGCCACCAGCAGTGCCCGGAGTGAGACCCAGTACTTC
>once|TRBV2|TRBJ1-1|TRBD1
CASTGTGNTEAFF
TGTGCCAGCACCGGGACAGGGAACACTGAAGCTTTCTTT
>.|TRBV14|TRBJ2-5|.
CASSLLRVETQYF
TGTGCCAGCAGCCTGCTCCGGGTAGAGACCCAGTACTTC
>.|TRBV5-1|TRBJ2-7|TRBD1
CASSLSGQPYEQYF
TGCGCCAGCAGCTTGTCGGGACAGCCCTACGAGCAGTACTTC
>.|TRBV14|TRBJ2-3|.
CASSPRSGDTDTQYF
TGTGCCAGCAGCCCGCGGTCAGGGGACACAGATACGCAGTATTTT
>.|TRBV5-1|TRBJ1-1|TRBD1
CASSWGTGENTEAFF
TGCGCCAGCAGCTGGGGGACAGGGGAGAACACTGAAGCTTTCTTT
>.|TRBV6-4|TRBJ2-1|.
CASSVSAGVNEQFF
TGTGCCAGCAGTGTTTCGGCAGGGGTGAATGAGCAGTTCTTC
>.|TRBV9|TRBJ1-3|TRBD1
CASSVGDRVYSGNTIYF
TGTGCCAGCAGCGTAGGGGACAGGGTTTACTCTGGAAACACCATATATTTT
>few|TRBV11-2|TRBJ2-1|.
CASSLIGANNEQFF
TGTGCCAGCAGCTTAATTGGAGCCAACAATGAGCAGTTCTTC
>.|TRBV14|TRBJ2-7|TRBD1
CASSQGLTGGRYEQYF
TGTGCCAGCAGCCAAGGTCTAACAGGGGGCCGCTACGAGCAGTACTTC
>few|TRBV5-1|TRBJ2-3|TRBD1
CASSLRQGDTQYF
TGCGCCAGCAGCCTGAGACAGGGAGATACGCAGTATTTT
>.|TRBV9|TRBJ1-2|.
CASSAGVGYTF
TGTGCCAGCAGCGCGGGTGTCGGGTACACCTTC
>.|TRBV28|TRBJ1-5|.
CASSLQYQPQHF
TGTGCCAGCAGTCTCCAGTATCAGCCCCAGCATTTT
>.|TRBV15|TRBJ2-1|TRBD2
CATSRTSANNEQFF
TGTGCCACCAGCAGAACTAGCGCCAACAATGAGCAGTTCTTC
>.|TRBV6-6|TRBJ1-3|.
CASQQGNTIYF
TGTGCCAGTCAACAAGGAAACACCATATATTTT
>.|TRBV5-1|TRBJ1-2|TRBD1
CASSDRTGAGGYTF
TGCGCCAGCAGCGACAGGACAGGGGCGGGTGGCTACACCTTC
>.|TRBV5-1|TRBJ2-2|TRBD1
CASSPRDQGESGELFF
TGCGCCAGCAGCCCAAGGGACCAGGGGGAGTCCGGGGAGCTGTTTTTT
>few|TRBV5-1|TRBJ2-7|TRBD1
CASSSTGGSSYEQYF
TGCGCCAGCAGCTCGACAGGGGGGAGCTCCTACGAGCAGTACTTC
>.|TRBV12-5|TRBJ2-3|.
CASGLGQISSTDTQYF
TGTGCTAGTGGTTTGGGACAGATATCTAGCACAGATACGCAGTATTTT